This entry lists 25 T cell receptor beta chains sequenced from one sample in a study of shared clonotypes between healthy human individuals. Measured with immunoSEQ multiplex PCR; TCRdb has only the in-frame clones, and not every one. The sample has about 2.4 million clones, 90% to 95% seen once; the top ten hold roughly 0.13%. The specimen was naive CD4+ T cells sorted from blood. Subset noted: CD45RA+ positively selected. These receptors came from a man aged 18 to 35 in good health.

The chain has TRBV4-1 and TRBJ2-1; D assignment may be TRBD1 or TRBD2 (5 bases each). V was shortened by 4 bases and J by 2 bases, with 18 bases between the two germline ends. Germline V CDR1 and CDR2: MGHRA, YSYEKL. The CDR3 is 17 residues long. In DNA, the CDR3 is TGCGCCAGCAGCCTAACCGGGACGCCCGAAGCCTACAATGAGCAGTTCTTC. It codes for CASSLTGTPEAYNEQFF.

The CDR3 region has the DNA TGTGCCAGCTCACCCCCCGGGCACAATGAGCAGTTCTTC. Translation gives CASSPPGHNEQFF. The genes are TRBV18 and TRBJ2-1, with unresolved D. CDR3 size: 13 residues. Trimming cost V 3 bases and J 5 bases, with 8 bases left between them. Germline values: CDR1 KGHSH, CDR2 LQKENI.

This rearrangement joins TRBV19 to TRBJ2-1; 15 nucleotides line up with TRBD2. Germline trimming cut 5 bases from V and 8 bases from J; bases unmatched to any gene: 4. The CDR3 is 15 residues long. Germline loops: CDR1 LNHDA, CDR2 SQIVND (reference sequence). The CDR3, as DNA: TGTGCCAGTAGTCCGGGACTAGCGGGGGGATATGAGCAGTTCTTC. Protein: CASSPGLAGGYEQFF.

V and J are TRBV10-2 and TRBJ2-2; D unresolved. The CDR3 totals 12 residues. CDR1 and CDR2 (germline): WSHSY, SAAADI. The V gene lost 6 bases and the J gene lost 3 bases, with 5 bases spanning the gap. The CDR3: CASRWDTGELFF. In DNA, the CDR3 is TGCGCCAGCAGGTGGGACACCGGGGAGCTGTTTTTT.

The chain couples TRBV18 to TRBJ2-7; D gene uncertain. Germline V gene lookup returns CDR1 KGHSH and CDR2 LQKENI. CDR3 length: 13 residues. Trimming took 0 bases from V and 6 from J, leaving 9 bases between them. This CDR3 reads CASSPPWLTEQYF. CDR3 in DNA: TGTGCCAGCTCACCACCATGGCTCACCGAGCAGTACTTC.

The chain carries TRBV11-2 and TRBJ2-7; TRBD2 aligns across 12 bases. This CDR3 is 16 amino acids long. The germline V gene has CDR1 SGHAT and CDR2 FQNNGV. V lost 0 bases, J lost 4 bases, and 4 bases stayed unmatched. This CDR3 is CASSLDGGLAGYEQYF. CDR3 in DNA: TGTGCCAGCAGCTTAGATGGAGGACTAGCGGGGTACGAGCAGTACTTC.

This rearrangement joins TRBV18 to TRBJ2-1; no firm D call. CDR1 is KGHSH and CDR2 is LQKENI in the germline V gene. The CDR3 extends over 15 amino acids. Trimming removed 6 bases from V and 0 bases from J, with 12 bases in between. As DNA, the CDR3 is TGTGCCAGCTCGGCCGTCGGGCACTCCTACAATGAGCAGTTCTTC. Its protein product is CASSAVGHSYNEQFF.

The J gene is TRBJ2-3, the V gene TRBV5-1; 7 nucleotides align to TRBD1. V shed 3 bases, J shed 5 bases, and the junction held 6 bases outside the gene matches. The CDR3 totals 14 residues. Per germline, CDR1 SGHRS and CDR2 YFSETQ. The CDR3 coding sequence is TGCGCCAGCAGCTCTGGACAGGAACAAGATACGCAGTATTTT. Protein: CASSSGQEQDTQYF.

The CDR3 DNA reads as TGTGCCAGCAGTGAAATTCCAGCCGAGAGCTCCTATAATTCACCCCTCCACTTT. This sequence encodes CASSEIPAESSYNSPLHF. The genes are TRBV2 and TRBJ1-6; D not resolved. CDR1 is SNHLY and CDR2 is FYNNEI in the germline V gene. Trimming stripped 2 bases from V and 0 bases from J, with 14 bases between. This CDR3 contains 18 residues.

CDR3 nucleotide sequence: TGTGCCATCAGTGAGTTACAGGGGGGTCTGGTGGGAGCTTTCTTT. Translating gives CAISELQGGLVGAFF. The chain employs TRBV10-3 and TRBJ1-1; 8 bases match TRBD1. J gave up 10 bases and V 1 base, and 11 bases lay outside the gene matches. Germline lookup yields CDR1 ENHRY and CDR2 SYGVKD. The CDR3 runs 15 residues.

The rearrangement links TRBV7-8 to TRBJ2-2, with 10 bases matching TRBD2. V trimming: 5 bases; J trimming: 1 base; junction bases outside the gene matches: 4. Germline V CDR1 and CDR2: SGHVS, FQNEAQ. The CDR3 length is 16 residues. CDR3 DNA sequence: TGTGCCAGCAGCCTTAGCGGGGGGCAGAACACCGGGGAGCTGTTTTTT. Its translation is CASSLSGGQNTGELFF.

The chain joins TRBV14 to TRBJ2-3; D possibly matches TRBD1 or TRBD2 (6 bases each). The CDR3 totals 17 residues. V lost 1 base and J lost 4, with 18 bases in between. Germline CDR1 reads SGHDN; CDR2 reads FVKESK. The DNA for the CDR3 is TGTGCCAGCAGCCAAGGTCGGGCTTCCCGGGGGCCAGATACGCAGTATTTT. Translation gives CASSQGRASRGPDTQYF. Combining the CDR3 with reference TRBV14 and TRBJ2-3 gives the whole variable domain EAGVTQFPSHSVIEKGQTVTLRCDPISGHDNLYWYRRVMGKEIKFLLHFVKESKQDESGMPNNRFLAERTGGTYSTLKVQPAELEDSGVYFCASSQGRASRGPDTQYFGPGTRLTVL.

This clone was seen once. The gene calls are TRBV27 and TRBJ2-2; possible D gene TRBD1, 6 bases. Trimming left V 5 bases short and J 4 bases short, with 14 bases between. In germline, CDR1 is MNHEY, CDR2 SMNVEV (reference sequence). This CDR3 is built from 15 residues. CDR3: CASSRTARFTGELFF. The CDR3 DNA reads as TGTGCCAGCAGTCGGACAGCTAGATTCACCGGGGAGCTGTTTTTT.

V and J are TRBV6-5 and TRBJ1-3, with no clear D. Germline CDR1 is MNHEY and CDR2 is SVGAGI. The CDR3 is 15 amino acids. Trimming shortened V by 6 bases and J by 0 bases, and 12 bases separated the two germline ends. The CDR3 DNA follows: TGTGCCAGCAGCCGGGCCCCGAGCTCTGGAAACACCATATATTTT. As protein: CASSRAPSSGNTIYF.

This rearrangement joins TRBV7-2 to TRBJ1-4, with D perhaps matching TRBD1 (6 bases). CDR1 is SGHTA, CDR2 FQGNSA, per germline. This CDR3 region has 18 residues. The ends were cut back, 1 base at V and 0 bases at J, with 15 bases in the middle. The CDR3 sequence is CASSLGGGARATNEKLFF. CDR3 nucleotide sequence: TGTGCCAGCAGCTTAGGAGGGGGGGCGAGGGCAACTAATGAAAAACTGTTTTTT.

The chain is built from TRBV30 and TRBJ2-2, with no clear D. This CDR3 comprises 11 residues. Germline CDR1 reads GTSNPN; CDR2 reads SVGIG (reference sequence). Between the trimmed V and J ends, which lost 1 base and 8 bases, there was a span of 5 bases. The CDR3 DNA reads TGTGCCTGGAGTGCCCTTGGGGAGCTGTTTTTT. Protein product: CAWSALGELFF.

The chain uses TRBV7-2 and TRBJ2-7; a possible D gene is TRBD2 (6 bases). The CDR3 has 15 residues. Germline-derived CDR1 and CDR2 are SGHTA and FQGNSA. Trimming shortened V by 5 bases and J by 6 bases, and 20 bases separated the two germline ends. The CDR3 spells CASSPRVTRDREQYF. The CDR3 DNA sequence: TGTGCCAGCAGCCCGCGTGTGACGCGGGACCGCGAGCAGTACTTC.

The J gene is TRBJ1-1, the V gene TRBV6-1; TRBD1 aligns across 7 bases. Losses at the gene ends were 6 bases for V and 5 bases for J; bases not matched to a gene: 6. The CDR3 loop spans 13 amino acids. From germline, CDR1 is MNHNS and CDR2 SASEGT. CDR3 in amino acids: CASSDQGGTEAFF. The CDR3 DNA sequence: TGTGCCAGCAGCGATCAGGGGGGTACTGAAGCTTTCTTT.

The rearrangement links TRBV18 to TRBJ2-7; D unresolved. Trimming left V 6 bases short and J 9 bases short, with 18 bases between. Germline assignment: CDR1 KGHSH and CDR2 LQKENI. The CDR3 extends over 13 amino acids. CDR3 loop: CASSSILYDGQYF. CDR3 sequence (DNA): TGTGCCAGCTCCTCAATCCTCTACGATGGGCAGTACTTC. Based on the CDR3 plus reference TRBV18 and TRBJ2-7, the full variable domain is NAGVMQNPRHLVRRRGQEARLRCSPMKGHSHVYWYRQLPEEGLKFMVYLQKENIIDESGMPKERFSAEFPKEGPSILRIQQVVRGDSAAYFCASSSILYDGQYFGPGTRLTVT.

The chain has TRBV6-5 and TRBJ2-7; tentative D call: TRBD1 (6 bases). The CDR3 runs 14 residues. Deletions cut 4 bases from V and 0 bases from J, with 10 bases between. Germline V gives CDR1 MNHEY, CDR2 SVGAGI. The CDR3 region is CASSSYRVSYEQYF. CDR3 coding DNA: TGTGCCAGCAGTTCGTACAGGGTCTCCTACGAGCAGTACTTC.

This sequence joins TRBV10-1 and TRBJ1-3, with 7 nucleotides matching TRBD1. CDR1 and CDR2 from the germline V gene are WNHNN and SYGVQD (reference sequence). CDR3 length: 17 amino acids. After removal of 5 bases from V and 4 bases from J, the junction contained 14 bases not matched to a gene. The CDR3 region has the DNA TGCGCCAGCAGTTTGACAGGGTCAGGTTCGTCCGGAAACACCATATATTTT. Protein product: CASSLTGSGSSGNTIYF.

The chain links TRBV21-1 to TRBJ2-3; the table's D call of TRBD1 was not tested on the DNA. TRBV21-1 is given as a pseudogene. The CDR3 spans 17 residues. The CDR3 sequence: CASSPTDRGRPTDTQYF. The CDR3 DNA is TGTGCCAGCAGCCCAACGGACAGGGGGCGACCCACAGATACGCAGTATTTT.

The chain links TRBV18 to TRBJ2-7; 8 bases are shared with TRBD1. The CDR3 is 16 amino acids. J lost 2 bases, V lost 3 bases, and 9 bases had no gene match. The germline gives CDR1 KGHSH, CDR2 LQKENI. DNA for the CDR3: TGTGCCAGCTCACCCGGACCGGGACAGGCGGCCTACGAGCAGTACTTC. Its translation is CASSPGPGQAAYEQYF.

The V gene is TRBV6-4, the J gene TRBJ2-7; 7 bases fit TRBD1. J was trimmed by 6 bases and V by 4 bases; bases with no gene match: 6. The germline V gene encodes CDR1 MRHNA and CDR2 SNTAGT. The CDR3 covers 13 residues. The CDR3 region is CASSAEQGSEQYF. CDR3 DNA: TGTGCCAGCAGTGCTGAACAGGGGTCCGAGCAGTACTTC.

The chain is built from TRBV15 and TRBJ2-7; D is perhaps TRBD1 or TRBD2 (5 bases each). V was trimmed by 6 bases and J by 3 bases, leaving 21 bases between them. Per germline, CDR1 LNHNV and CDR2 YYDKDF (reference sequence). This CDR3 has 16 residues. CDR3 nucleotides: TGTGCCACCAGATCATTATCCGGGACCCCGTTCTACGAGCAGTACTTC. Amino acid sequence: CATRSLSGTPFYEQYF.